The rows below give T cell receptor beta chains drawn from one sample of a study of shared clonotypes between healthy human individuals. Assay used: immunoSEQ multiplex PCR; TCRdb lists only in-frame clones, some missing. Of 2 million to 2.5 million clones in the sample, approximately 95% were seen once. Sequenced: naive CD4+ T cells sorted from blood. The receptors here all came from a man younger than 35 in good health. Both conserved end residues are part of each CDR3. Fields, in order: J gene, clone size, V gene, D gene, CDR3 DNA, CDR3 protein. A D gene is named only where the DNA matches it firmly. Clone size is stated in some rows and not others, as once, few, many or a class when expanded.

>TRBJ2-1|.|TRBV11-2|TRBD1
TGTGCCAGCAGCGCAGGGGGCCTATCCTACAATGAGCAGTTCTTC
CASSAGGLSYNEQFF
>TRBJ1-5|.|TRBV5-1|.
TGCGCCAGCAGCTTGGGCGGGCCCAATAGCAATCAGCCCCAGCATTTT
CASSLGGPNSNQPQHF
>TRBJ1-1|once|TRBV29-1|TRBD1
TGCAGCGTGTTGACAGGGCTTTCCGAAGCTTTCTTT
CSVLTGLSEAFF
>TRBJ1-4|.|TRBV5-1|TRBD1
TGCGCCAGCAGCAATGTGGGACAGGTGAATGAAAAACTGTTTTTT
CASSNVGQVNEKLFF
>TRBJ2-1|.|TRBV2|TRBD2
TGTGCCAGCAGTGAATGGAGGGAACTAGCGGGCTGGGGTAATGAGCAGTTCTTC
CASSEWRELAGWGNEQFF
>TRBJ2-5|once|TRBV2|.
TGTGCCAGCAGGGTCCACAGAGAAGAGACCCAGTACTTC
CASRVHREETQYF
>TRBJ2-7|.|TRBV4-1|.
TGCGCCAGCAGCCAAGATGTGGGCTACGAGCAGTACTTC
CASSQDVGYEQYF
>TRBJ1-2|.|TRBV7-8|.
TGTGCCAGCAGCTTAGTGCCTGACAGCTTAGACTATGGCTACACCTTC
CASSLVPDSLDYGYTF
>TRBJ2-7|.|TRBV13|.
TGTGCCAGCAGCGCCAGGTTTAGCTCCTACGAGCAGTACTTC
CASSARFSSYEQYF
>TRBJ2-7|.|TRBV7-9|.
TGTGCCAGCAGCTTAGAGGACAGCTCCTACGAGCAGTACTTC
CASSLEDSSYEQYF
>TRBJ2-7|once|TRBV5-4|TRBD2
TGTGCCAGCAGCCAGGCTAGCGGGGGATCGATCTCCTACGAGCAGTACTTC
CASSQASGGSISYEQYF
>TRBJ2-4|.|TRBV2|TRBD1
TGTGCCAGCAGTGAAGCGGCTACAGGGGGCGTGGGCGTGAACATTCAGTACTTC
CASSEAATGGVGVNIQYF
>TRBJ2-7|.|TRBV28|.
TGTGCCAGCAGTTTACCCGTGGTTTCCTACGAGCAGTACTTC
CASSLPVVSYEQYF
>TRBJ1-2|few|TRBV7-2|TRBD1
TGTGCCAGCAGCTTAGACAGGGGGGGAGGCTATGGCTACACCTTC
CASSLDRGGGYGYTF
>TRBJ1-4|.|TRBV28|.
TGTGCCAGCAGTTTAGGGGGCAGATCCCTTGCAACTAATGAAAAACTGTTTTTT
CASSLGGRSLATNEKLFF
>TRBJ2-2|.|TRBV20-1|.
TGCAGTGCGAGGCGGGGTGGGGAGCTGTTTTTT
CSARRGGELFF
>TRBJ2-7|.|TRBV5-5|TRBD1
TGTGCCAGCAGCTTGGAAGGACAGGGAGGCGAGCAGTACTTC
CASSLEGQGGEQYF
>TRBJ2-7|.|TRBV5-1|.
TGCGCCAGCAGCCCTACTGGGGTACCCTACGAGCAGTACTTC
CASSPTGVPYEQYF
>TRBJ1-6|.|TRBV27|.
TGTGCCAGCAGTTCCCTCGCCCGGAGTAATTCACCCCTCCACTTT
CASSSLARSNSPLHF
>TRBJ2-7|once|TRBV18|.
TGTGCCAGCTCACCCGGTCTTCTCAGGGACGAGCAGTACTTC
CASSPGLLRDEQYF
>TRBJ1-5|.|TRBV4-1|TRBD1
TGCGCCAGCAGCCACCCCGGACAGGGGATTCAGCCCCAGCATTTT
CASSHPGQGIQPQHF
>TRBJ2-7|.|TRBV11-2|TRBD2
TGTGCCAGCAGCCCTCTGTCGCGGGGGGGGCTCGAGCAGTACTTC
CASSPLSRGGLEQYF
>TRBJ1-5|few|TRBV5-1|.
TGCGCCAGCAGCTTGGACGCGCAGGGGAGCGGACAGCCCCAGCATTTT
CASSLDAQGSGQPQHF
>TRBJ2-7|.|TRBV2|.
TGTGCCAGCAGGCAGTCCTACGAGCAGTACTTC
CASRQSYEQYF
>TRBJ2-3|.|TRBV29-1|.
TGCAGCGTTTTTAGAGAGGGGAACACAGATACGCAGTATTTT
CSVFREGNTDTQYF
>TRBJ2-4|.|TRBV6-1|TRBD2
TGTGCCAGCAGTGAAGCGCTTGTCGGGAGGGCCGAATTTTCCAAAAACATTCAGTACTTC
CASSEALVGRAEFSKNIQYF
>TRBJ1-1|.|TRBV2|.
TGTGCCAGCAGTGAAGTCAGGGTCAACACTGAAGCTTTCTTT
CASSEVRVNTEAFF
>TRBJ2-1|.|TRBV7-2|.
TGTGCCAGCAGCTTAGAAAGCCCCTCCTACAATGAGCAGTTCTTC
CASSLESPSYNEQFF
>TRBJ2-5|.|TRBV12-5|.
TGTGCTAGTGGGGGCCTCGGTGGAGGGGTGGAGACCCAGTACTTC
CASGGLGGGVETQYF
>TRBJ1-5|.|TRBV7-9|.
TGTGCCAGCAGCCCAGACGGACTTCTAAATCAGCCCCAGCATTTT
CASSPDGLLNQPQHF
>TRBJ2-1|.|TRBV11-2|.
TGTGCCAGCAGCTTTCCTCTAGGCTCCTACAATGAGCAGTTCTTC
CASSFPLGSYNEQFF
>TRBJ2-6|.|TRBV18|TRBD1
TGTGCCAGCTCACAGGACAGGGCTGGGGCCAACGTCCTGACTTTC
CASSQDRAGANVLTF
>TRBJ2-7|.|TRBV5-1|.
TGCGCCAGCAGCTATGACTCACAGTTCTCCTACGAGCAGTACTTC
CASSYDSQFSYEQYF
>TRBJ2-3|.|TRBV29-1|.
TGCAGCGTTGAAGATTCCGCAGATACGCAGTATTTT
CSVEDSADTQYF
>TRBJ2-3|.|TRBV28|.
TGTGCCAGCAGTTCGCGGGGGCGGGGGACAGATACGCAGTATTTT
CASSSRGRGTDTQYF
>TRBJ2-5|.|TRBV5-1|TRBD1
TGCGCCAGCAGCGGAGGACAGGGGGCGCGGGAGACCCAGTACTTC
CASSGGQGARETQYF
>TRBJ1-5|.|TRBV10-3|.
TGTGCCACTAAGTCCGACAACGCAGATAATCAGCCCCAGCATTTT
CATKSDNADNQPQHF
>TRBJ2-7|.|TRBV28|TRBD2
TGTGCCAGCACCCTAGGGGGGCTAGCGGGGACTACCTACGAGCAGTACTTC
CASTLGGLAGTTYEQYF
>TRBJ1-1|.|TRBV20-1|.
TGCAGTGGGGTCACGGTAGAGCGGACTTTCTTT
CSGVTVERTFF
>TRBJ2-5|once|TRBV10-3|.
TGTGCCATCAGTGAGGATCGGGGGGCCAGCGTGGAGACCCAGTACTTC
CAISEDRGASVETQYF
>TRBJ2-2|.|TRBV9|.
TGTGCCAGCAGTGCATCCCCGGACATCACCGGGGAGCTGTTTTTT
CASSASPDITGELFF
>TRBJ2-2|.|TRBV5-1|.
TGCGCCAGCAGCTTGGTTGCCGACTCGGCCGGGGAGCTGTTTTTT
CASSLVADSAGELFF
>TRBJ1-4|.|TRBV6-5|.
TGTGCCAGCAGTTACACCAGAGTTAATGAAAAACTGTTTTTT
CASSYTRVNEKLFF
>TRBJ2-1|.|TRBV5-1|TRBD2
TGCGCCAGCAGCCTACTAGCGGGGGCCTACAATGAGCAGTTCTTC
CASSLLAGAYNEQFF
>TRBJ2-7|.|TRBV6-4|TRBD1
TGTGCCAGCAGGGCCGGACAGGGGTTACCCTACGAGCAGTACTTC
CASRAGQGLPYEQYF
>TRBJ2-1|.|TRBV14|TRBD2
TGTGCCAGCAGCCAAGTTAGCGGGAGGTCGTATGAGCAGTTCTTC
CASSQVSGRSYEQFF
>TRBJ2-3|.|TRBV5-1|TRBD1
TGCGCCAGCGGGACAGGCCAGACAGATACGCAGTATTTT
CASGTGQTDTQYF